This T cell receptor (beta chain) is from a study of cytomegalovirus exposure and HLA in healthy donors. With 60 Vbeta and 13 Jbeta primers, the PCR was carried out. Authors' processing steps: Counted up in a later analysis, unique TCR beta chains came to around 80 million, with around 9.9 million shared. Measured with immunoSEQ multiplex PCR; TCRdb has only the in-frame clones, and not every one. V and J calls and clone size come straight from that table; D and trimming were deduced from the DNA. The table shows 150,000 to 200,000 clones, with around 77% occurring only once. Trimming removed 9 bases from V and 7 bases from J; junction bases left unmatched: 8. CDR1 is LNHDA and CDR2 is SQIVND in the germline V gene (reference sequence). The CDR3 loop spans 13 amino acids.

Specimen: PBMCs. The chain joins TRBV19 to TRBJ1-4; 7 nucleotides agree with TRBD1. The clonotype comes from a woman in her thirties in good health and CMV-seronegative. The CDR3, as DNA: TGTGCCAGCGGGACAGTCCCTTTTGAAAAACTGTTTTTT. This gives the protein CASGTVPFEKLFF.